This record looks at one T cell receptor (beta chain) sequence and its context. The data were taken from a study of shared clonotypes between healthy human individuals. Here immunoSEQ multiplex PCR was the method, and the copy in TCRdb shows in-frame clones only, minus some. The sample carries 520,000 or so clones, about four fifths recorded once. The V segment lost 6 bases and the J segment 2 bases; nucleotides outside the gene matches: 6. This CDR3 has 15 amino acids. Germline V gene data show CDR1 as ENHRY and CDR2 as SYGVKD. Healthy HIV-negative adults with no recent acute infections or vaccinations were recruited as donors.

The chain combines TRBV10-3 with TRBJ2-3, with 9 bases aligning to TRBD1. The sequencing sample was made of PBMCs. The clonotype was recovered from a middle-aged woman in good health. Some clones in this sample may be carry-over from other donors' samples. CDR3 in DNA: TGTGCCATCAGCTCGGGACAGGGAAACACAGATACGCAGTATTTT. It translates to CAISSGQGNTDTQYF.